A single sample gave rise to the 27 T cell receptor beta chains below, sequenced in a study of neurological immune-mediated disorders. Each CDR3 protein gets one entry after TCRdb re-called the 5' RACE reads with MiXCR. The repertoire has tens of thousands of distinct CDR3 sequences, about 13% of them found once; the top ten carry about an eighth. Sequencing was done on a sample of PBMCs. These receptor sequences come from a woman in her fifties or sixties with HTLV-1-associated myelopathy (HAM/TSP).

This clonotype showed up many times. The V and J genes are TRBV10-3 and TRBJ1-2; 9 bases are a match to TRBD1. CDR1 is ENHRY, CDR2 SYGVKD, per germline. The CDR3 totals 15 residues. The ends lost 8 bases at V and 3 bases at J; junction bases unmatched: 10. As DNA, the CDR3 is TGTGCCATCGCTAAGACAGGGGGGATCGACTATGGCTACACCTTC. Residues: CAIAKTGGIDYGYTF.

The chain links TRBV4-2 to TRBJ1-2, with D uncertain. The CDR3 is 15 residues long. Germline V CDR1 and CDR2: LGHNA, YNFKEQ. Trimming shortened V by 3 bases and J by 4 bases, and 15 bases separated the two germline ends. CDR3 in DNA: TGTGCCAGCAGCCACGACGAGGGTTCAGGCTATGGCTACACCTTC. Translation: CASSHDEGSGYGYTF.

This clonotype was detected many times. The CDR3 loop is CASSFTSGASYEQYF. The DNA for the CDR3 is TGCGCCAGCAGCTTCACTAGCGGAGCCTCCTACGAGCAGTACTTC. The J gene is TRBJ2-7, the V gene TRBV5-1, with 8 nucleotides matching TRBD2. The CDR3 is 15 amino acids. J gave up 0 bases and V 2 bases, and 4 bases lay outside the gene matches. Germline V CDR1 and CDR2: SGHRS, YFSETQ.

Only a few counts were recorded for this clonotype. V and J are TRBV18 and TRBJ2-2, with D unresolved. The CDR3 consists of 16 residues. CDR1 and CDR2 (germline): KGHSH, LQKENI. With 3 bases removed from V and 2 bases from J, the gap between germline ends came to 13 bases. The CDR3 DNA is TGTGCCAGCTCACCTCTGGGCAGTGTCAACACCGGGGAGCTGTTTTTT. This gives the protein CASSPLGSVNTGELFF.

This clonotype was seen at least ten times. The genes are TRBV12-3 or TRBV12-4 and TRBJ1-2; no definite D call. Trimming cost V 3 bases and J 0 bases, with 14 bases left between them. CDR3 length equals 16 residues. The DNA of the CDR3 is TGTGCCAGCAGTTTGTCGGCCCTAGAATCTAACTATGGCTACACCTTC. This gives the protein CASSLSALESNYGYTF.

This clonotype has ten or more counts. The gene calls are TRBV12-3 or TRBV12-4 and TRBJ1-2, with a possible D match to TRBD1 (5 bases). Trimming cost V 10 bases and J 0 bases, with 18 bases left between them. This CDR3 is built from 15 residues. CDR3 region: CATLSRAASNYGYTF. CDR3 coding DNA: TGTGCCACCCTCAGCAGGGCTGCCTCTAACTATGGCTACACCTTC.

This chain links TRBV5-1 with TRBJ1-2; 7 bases line up with TRBD1. Germline CDR1 is SGHRS and CDR2 is YFSETQ. The CDR3 consists of 15 residues. Losses at the gene ends were 2 bases for V and 4 bases for J; bases not matched to a gene: 8. For the CDR3, the DNA is TGCGCCAGCAGCTTAACGGAGACAGGGTCCTATGGCTACACCTTC. Protein sequence: CASSLTETGSYGYTF.

In this sample, this clonotype turned up many times. The V gene is TRBV20-1, the J gene TRBJ2-7, with D possibly being TRBD1 (6 bases). Deletions cut 6 bases from V and 0 bases from J, with 15 bases between. Germline V gene sequence: CDR1 DFQATT, CDR2 SNEGSKA (reference sequence). The CDR3 is 14 residues long. The CDR3 sequence: CSASSWDISYEQYF. CDR3 DNA sequence: TGCAGTGCCAGTAGCTGGGACATCTCCTACGAGCAGTACTTC.

This clonotype has at least ten counts. J is TRBJ1-5 and V is TRBV7-8; no clear D. The germline CDR1 and CDR2 sequences are SGHVS and FQNEAQ. The ends were cut back, 1 base at V and 6 bases at J, with 7 bases in the middle. The CDR3 sequence is 13 residues long. The CDR3 sequence: CASSLGRVQPQHF. DNA of the CDR3: TGTGCCAGCAGCTTAGGGAGGGTTCAGCCCCAGCATTTT.

This clonotype was observed at least ten times. The CDR3 sequence: CASSQVSGRRGDSYNEQFF. The CDR3 nucleotides are TGTGCCAGCAGCCAAGTCTCCGGCAGGCGGGGGGACTCCTACAATGAGCAGTTCTTC. This sequence joins TRBV3-1 and TRBJ2-1, with TRBD2 matching over 8 bases. Trimming cost V 1 base and J 0 bases; bases outside gene matches: 11. This CDR3 has 19 amino acids. Germline CDR1 is LGHDT and CDR2 is YNNKEL (reference sequence).

This clonotype occurred many times. The chain employs TRBV7-2 and TRBJ2-2; 8 bases are a match to TRBD1. CDR1 is SGHTA and CDR2 is FQGNSA in the germline V gene. This CDR3 is 14 amino acids long. The junction had 5 bases not matched to a gene; V was cut back by 4 bases and J by 7 bases. The CDR3 protein is CASSSRGQGGELFF. The CDR3 nucleotides read TGTGCCAGCAGCTCCAGGGGGCAAGGCGGGGAGCTGTTTTTT.

At least ten counts were recorded for this clonotype. The chain joins TRBV7-2 to TRBJ2-1; 9 bases align to TRBD2. Trimming took 1 base from V and 8 from J; bases not matched to a gene: 6. The CDR3 consists of 15 residues. Germline CDR1 reads SGHTA; CDR2 reads FQGNSA. CDR3 sequence (DNA): TGTGCCAGCAGCTTAGAGTCTAGCGGGGCCCATGAGCAGTTCTTC. It yields the protein CASSLESSGAHEQFF.

This clonotype showed up many times. This sequence joins TRBV20-1 and TRBJ2-1; no clear D gene. Germline values: CDR1 DFQATT, CDR2 SNEGSKA (reference sequence). There are 14 residues in the CDR3. V lost 6 bases to trimming and J lost 7 bases, with 19 bases between them. The CDR3 reads CSAERPTEVNEQFF. DNA for the CDR3: TGCAGTGCCGAACGGCCTACCGAAGTGAATGAGCAGTTCTTC.

This clonotype occurred many times. The chain joins TRBV19 to TRBJ1-6, with D possibly TRBD1 on 5 matching bases. V was clipped by 4 bases and J by 8 bases, with 18 bases between them. CDR3 size: 16 residues. Germline assignment: CDR1 LNHDA and CDR2 SQIVND (reference sequence). The CDR3 reads CASSTPEGELDSPLHF. The CDR3 nucleotides are TGTGCCAGTAGTACCCCAGAAGGGGAGCTGGATTCACCCCTCCACTTT.

This chain joins TRBV5-1 and TRBJ2-1; D is unresolved. Between the trimmed V and J ends, which lost 4 bases and 9 bases, there was a span of 20 bases. CDR1 and CDR2 from the germline V gene are SGHRS and YFSETQ. This CDR3 comprises 15 residues. The CDR3: CASSPVDPSPLEQFF. In DNA form, the CDR3 reads TGCGCCAGCAGCCCGGTGGACCCATCGCCCCTTGAGCAGTTCTTC.

V and J are TRBV5-1 and TRBJ2-3; TRBD2 agrees at 9 bases. V dropped 7 bases and J dropped 4; count of bases not matched to a gene: 13. The CDR3 loop spans 16 amino acids. The germline V gene encodes CDR1 SGHRS and CDR2 YFSETQ. CDR3 sequence (DNA): TGCGCCAGCGAAAGGTCAGCGGGAGGTGTGGCAGATACGCAGTATTTT. Encoded protein: CASERSAGGVADTQYF.

This clonotype was picked up many times. The chain combines TRBV21-1 with TRBJ2-6; the table's TRBD1 call for D was not verified on the DNA. TRBV21-1 is a pseudogene segment. CDR3 size: 18 residues. CDR3 loop: CASSPLEPTDSGANVLTF. CDR3 DNA: TGTGCCAGCAGCCCCCTGGAGCCCACTGACTCTGGGGCCAACGTCCTGACTTTC.

This clonotype was counted at least ten times. The chain links TRBV3-1 to TRBJ1-2, with 8 nucleotides matching TRBD1. The CDR3 runs to 13 residues. V lost 4 bases, J lost 8 bases, and 6 bases stayed unmatched. Germline V gene data show CDR1 as LGHDT and CDR2 as YNNKEL (reference sequence). CDR3: CASSPISGGGYTF. Written as DNA, the CDR3 is TGTGCCAGCAGCCCGATTTCAGGGGGCGGCTACACCTTC. The whole variable domain, filled in from reference TRBV3-1 and TRBJ1-2, reads DTAVSQTPKYLVTQMGNDKSIKCEQNLGHDTMYWYKQDSKKFLKIMFSYNNKELIINETVPNRFSPKSPDKAHLNLHINSLELGDSAVYFCASSPISGGGYTFGSGTRLTVV.

This clonotype was recorded many times. This chain joins TRBV20-1 and TRBJ1-3, with 7 bases that match TRBD1. The J segment lost 4 bases and the V segment lost 0 bases, leaving 6 bases of the junction unmatched. The CDR3 loop spans 15 amino acids. CDR1 DFQATT and CDR2 SNEGSKA come from the germline V gene (reference sequence). CDR3 protein: CSARDQGGPGNTIYF. The CDR3 DNA reads TGCAGTGCTAGAGATCAGGGGGGGCCAGGAAACACCATATATTTT.

This clonotype is labeled as medium-sized. The J gene is TRBJ2-1, the V gene TRBV20-1, with D perhaps TRBD2 (6 bases). The V and J ends lost 2 bases and 1 base respectively, with 9 bases between them. CDR1 DFQATT and CDR2 SNEGSKA come from the germline V gene (reference sequence). The CDR3 length is 14 residues. Written as DNA, the CDR3 is TGCAGTGCTAGACCTGGGACTTCCTACAATGAGCAGTTCTTC. Protein product: CSARPGTSYNEQFF.

This clonotype showed up many times. The chain uses TRBV20-1 and TRBJ2-1, with 10 nucleotides matching TRBD2. After removal of 7 bases from V and 6 bases from J, the junction contained 9 bases not matched to a gene. The CDR3 is made up of 14 amino acids. Germline CDR1 and CDR2: DFQATT and SNEGSKA (reference sequence). DNA of the CDR3: TGCAGTGTTCTGCCCGGACTAGCGGTCAATGAGCAGTTCTTC. Amino acids: CSVLPGLAVNEQFF.

This clonotype has at least ten counts. The rearrangement joins TRBV10-3 to TRBJ1-2; tentatively, D is TRBD1 (5 bases). The V gene lost 7 bases and the J gene lost 3 bases, with 15 bases spanning the gap. The V gene's germline CDR1 is ENHRY and CDR2 SYGVKD. This CDR3 region has 14 residues. The CDR3 reads CAINEGRADYGYTF. CDR3 DNA sequence: TGTGCCATCAACGAGGGCAGGGCGGACTATGGCTACACCTTC.

Many counts were recorded for this clonotype. CDR3 region: CASSLEGFTGELFF. DNA for the CDR3: TGTGCCAGCAGCTTAGAGGGGTTCACCGGGGAGCTGTTTTTT. The chain links TRBV7-7 to TRBJ2-2; perhaps TRBD1 as D (5 bases). V was shortened by 1 base and J by 4 bases, with 7 bases between the two germline ends. CDR3 length equals 14 residues. Germline CDR1 is SSHAT and CDR2 is FNYEAQ (reference sequence).

This clonotype was seen ten or more times. The rearrangement links TRBV20-1 to TRBJ1-2, with TRBD1 identical over 12 bases. V was pared by 6 bases and J by 8 bases, with 4 bases of the junction left unmatched. This CDR3 region has 12 residues. Looked up from germline, CDR1 is DFQATT and CDR2 is SNEGSKA (reference sequence). The DNA of the CDR3 is TGCAGTGCCTGGGACAGGGGGCACGGCTACACCTTC. Amino acids: CSAWDRGHGYTF.

This clonotype was counted ten times or more. The chain has TRBV7-2 and TRBJ1-5; no clear D. CDR3 length equals 13 residues. V lost 3 bases to trimming and J lost 5 bases, with 8 bases between them. Per the germline V gene, CDR1 is SGHTA and CDR2 is FQGNSA. The CDR3 DNA reads TGTGCCAGCAGCTTTAGGTTCGATCAGCCCCAGCATTTT. Encoded protein: CASSFRFDQPQHF.

Ten or more counts support this clonotype. The J gene is TRBJ1-1, the V gene TRBV7-9, with 7 bases lining up with TRBD1. J gave up 7 bases and V 5 bases, and 4 bases lay outside the gene matches. CDR1 and CDR2 (germline): SEHNR, FQNEAQ (reference sequence). The CDR3 is 12 residues long. This CDR3 is CASSLTGIEAFF. CDR3 DNA sequence: TGTGCCAGCAGCCTGACAGGGATTGAAGCTTTCTTT.

This clonotype was detected ten times or more. The genes are TRBV5-1 and TRBJ2-1, with 13 bases matching TRBD2. The junction had 8 bases not matched to a gene; V was cut back by 4 bases and J by 7 bases. The CDR3 consists of 16 residues. Germline V lookup: CDR1 SGHRS, CDR2 YFSETQ. CDR3 nucleotide sequence: TGCGCCAGCAGCCCGACCGGGACTAGCGGGAAGAATGAGCAGTTCTTC. This translates into CASSPTGTSGKNEQFF. Full variable domain (rest looked up from reference TRBV5-1 and TRBJ2-1): KAGVTQTPRYLIKTRGQQVTLSCSPISGHRSVSWYQQTPGQGLQFLFEYFSETQRNKGNFPGRFSGRQFSNSRSEMNVSTLELGDSALYLCASSPTGTSGKNEQFFGPGTRLTVL.